These 22 T cell receptor beta chains came from one sample sequenced in a study of metastatic and nonmetastatic thyroid tumors. No treatment had been given to any patient before thyroid surgery. TCRdb re-analyzed the PCR reads using MiXCR. The sample carries around 31,000 clones, 18% recorded once. Material: blood. The receptors shown here come from a female donor with papillary thyroid cancer or a benign thyroid nodule (not recorded which). Some clones in this sample may be carry-over from other donors' samples.

This clone has ten or more counts. The genes are TRBV4-1 and TRBJ1-1; 7 bases match TRBD1. The germline V gene has CDR1 MGHRA and CDR2 YSYEKL. The CDR3 is 13 residues long. V trimming: 7 bases; J trimming: 2 bases; junction bases outside the gene matches: 4. The CDR3 region is CASKTGRNTEAFF. The CDR3 DNA sequence: TGCGCCAGCAAGACAGGGCGTAACACTGAAGCTTTCTTT.

This clone was detected ten times or more. The chain recombines TRBV7-2 with TRBJ1-2, with D tentatively TRBD1 (5 bases). The ends were cut back, 2 bases at V and 3 bases at J, with 10 bases in the middle. The CDR3 covers 14 residues. Germline V CDR1 and CDR2: SGHTA, FQGNSA. The CDR3 here is CASSLSGQYYGYTF. CDR3 nucleotides: TGTGCCAGCAGCTTATCTGGACAATACTATGGCTACACCTTC.

This clone was observed at least ten times. This rearrangement joins TRBV9 to TRBJ1-2; no clear D. This CDR3 has 15 residues. Germline loops: CDR1 SGDLS, CDR2 YYNGEE. V was pared by 4 bases and J by 0 bases, with 13 bases between. The CDR3 here is CASSSAGFANYGYTF. CDR3 sequence (DNA): TGTGCCAGCAGCTCGGCAGGTTTTGCTAACTATGGCTACACCTTC. Based on the CDR3 plus reference TRBV9 and TRBJ1-2, the full variable domain is DSGVTQTPKHLITATGQRVTLRCSPRSGDLSVYWYQQSLDQGLQFLIQYYNGEERAKGNILERFSAQQFPDLHSELNLSSLELGDSALYFCASSSAGFANYGYTFGSGTRLTVV.

This clone was found many times. V gene TRBV28 combines with J gene TRBJ1-1, with TRBD1 as a possible D gene (5 bases). Deletions cut 6 bases from V and 0 bases from J, with 14 bases between. The CDR3 runs to 15 residues. Looked up from germline, CDR1 is MDHEN and CDR2 is SYDVKM. The CDR3 is CASRTATAMNTEAFF. The CDR3 DNA reads TGTGCCAGCAGAACCGCGACAGCCATGAACACTGAAGCTTTCTTT.

The rearrangement uses TRBV18 and TRBJ2-5; the match to TRBD2 covers 9 bases. The J call may be faulty, since TRBJ2-1 better matches the DNA end. Looked up from germline, CDR1 is KGHSH and CDR2 is LQKENI. CDR3 length: 16 residues. The CDR3 loop reads CASSPKTSGAYNEQFF. Here the CDR3 DNA reads TGTGCCAGCTCACCAAAGACTAGCGGTGCCTACAATGAGCAGTTCTTC.

This clone was counted many times. The gene calls are TRBV18 and TRBJ2-3; D remains unclear. V was trimmed by 2 bases and J by 1 base, leaving 13 bases between them. CDR3 length: 16 amino acids. CDR1 is KGHSH and CDR2 is LQKENI in the germline V gene. The CDR3, as DNA: TGTGCCAGCTCACCATTCCCGGGTCAGCGCACAGATACGCAGTATTTT. Its protein product is CASSPFPGQRTDTQYF.

Ten or more counts support this clone. The chain has TRBV18 and TRBJ1-1; 9 nucleotides match TRBD1. Trimming at V came to 6 bases and at J to 11 bases, leaving 10 bases not matched to a gene. The CDR3 spans 13 residues. Germline V gene data show CDR1 as KGHSH and CDR2 as LQKENI. The CDR3 nucleotides are TGTGCCAGCTCGCCAGACAGGGGGTCGAACGCTTTCTTT. Its translation: CASSPDRGSNAFF.

Ten or more counts support this clone. V usage is TRBV2 and J usage is TRBJ2-7; TRBD2 is a possible D gene (5 bases). CDR1 is SNHLY and CDR2 is FYNNEI in the germline V gene. This CDR3 contains 14 residues. Trimming removed 3 bases at V and 1 base at J, with 10 bases between. In DNA form, the CDR3 reads TGTGCCAGCAGTGATTGGGGAGAGTCCTACGAGCAGTACTTC. Protein sequence: CASSDWGESYEQYF.

Ten or more counts support this clone. Other DNA sequences within the sample encode an identical CDR3. V gene TRBV20-1 combines with J gene TRBJ2-3; D not certain. The germline CDR1 and CDR2 sequences are DFQATT and SNEGSKA (reference sequence). V dropped 3 bases and J dropped 6 bases, with 7 bases sitting between them. The CDR3 sequence is 11 residues long. CDR3 sequence reads: CSASRTDTQYF. The CDR3 region has the DNA TGCAGTGCTAGTCGTACGGATACGCAGTATTTT.

This clone has at least ten counts. The chain combines TRBV7-9 with TRBJ2-3; 11 nucleotides agree with TRBD1. V trimming: 5 bases; J trimming: 3 bases; junction bases outside the gene matches: 4. This CDR3 comprises 15 residues. Germline V gene sequence: CDR1 SEHNR, CDR2 FQNEAQ (reference sequence). CDR3 nucleotides: TGTGCCAGCAGCCCCCGGGACAGGGGGACAGATACGCAGTATTTT. Residues: CASSPRDRGTDTQYF. The variable domain in full, with the rest retrieved from reference TRBV7-9 and TRBJ2-3, is DTGVSQNPRHKITKRGQNVTFRCDPISEHNRLYWYRQTLGQGPEFLTYFQNEAQLEKSRLLSDRFSAERPKGSFSTLEIQRTEQGDSAMYLCASSPRDRGTDTQYFGPGTRLTVL.

This clone was counted between two and nine times. The chain recombines TRBV6-1 with TRBJ2-7, with 11 bases fitting TRBD1. The CDR3 runs 15 residues. Germline-derived CDR1 and CDR2 are MNHNS and SASEGT. V shed 1 base and J 3 bases; nucleotides not matched to a gene: 2. CDR3 nucleotides: TGTGCCAGCAGTGAAGAAGGGACAGGGGGCTACGAGCAGTACTTC. Its protein product is CASSEEGTGGYEQYF.

This clone was detected ten times or more. V usage is TRBV3-1 and J usage is TRBJ1-1, with D hard to call. Germline CDR1 LGHDT, CDR2 YNNKEL (reference sequence). The length of the CDR3 is 14 residues. Trimming left V 4 bases short and J 1 base short, with 10 bases between. CDR3 DNA: TGTGCCAGCAGCCGAGAAGTGCCGAACACTGAAGCTTTCTTT. Translating gives CASSREVPNTEAFF. Full variable domain (rest looked up from reference TRBV3-1 and TRBJ1-1): DTAVSQTPKYLVTQMGNDKSIKCEQNLGHDTMYWYKQDSKKFLKIMFSYNNKELIINETVPNRFSPKSPDKAHLNLHINSLELGDSAVYFCASSREVPNTEAFFGQGTRLTVV.

There are a few counts of this clone. This same CDR3 is encoded by further DNA sequences in the sample. The V and J genes are TRBV6-5 and TRBJ2-7, with D uncertain. In germline, CDR1 is MNHEY, CDR2 SVGAGI. V lost 0 bases to trimming and J lost 5 bases, with 11 bases between them. The CDR3 extends over 14 amino acids. The CDR3 region has the DNA TGTGCCAGCAGTTACTCTCCAGGCCGGGACGAGCAGTACTTC. Amino acids: CASSYSPGRDEQYF.

The chain employs TRBV28 and TRBJ1-2; D not certain. Trimming removed 6 bases from V and 10 bases from J, with 21 bases in between. CDR3 size: 14 residues. Germline lookup yields CDR1 MDHEN and CDR2 SYDVKM. The CDR3 sequence: CASSPLVVERDYTF. CDR3 in DNA: TGTGCCAGCAGCCCCCTTGTCGTTGAGCGGGACTACACCTTC.

This clone was counted many times. The chain has TRBV10-3 and TRBJ1-4, with TRBD1 matching over 9 bases. V lost 2 bases and J lost 8; bases outside the gene matches: 9. The CDR3 totals 16 residues. Germline V gives CDR1 ENHRY, CDR2 SYGVKD. The CDR3 is CAISEELGTGYEKLFF. The CDR3 DNA reads TGTGCCATCAGTGAGGAACTCGGGACAGGGTACGAAAAACTGTTTTTT.

With respect to this clone: Germline is not matched at one junction end, which may reflect a read error. This rearrangement joins TRBV6-1 to TRBJ1-6, with D possibly TRBD1 on 6 matching bases. CDR3 size: 15 residues. Germline-derived CDR1 and CDR2 are MNHNS and SASEGT. In DNA, the CDR3 is TGCGCCAGCAGCCCTCGGGGAGAGGGGGGTTCACCCCTCCACTTT. The encoded protein is CASSPRGEGGSPLHF.

This clone was counted many times. The chain links TRBV11-2 to TRBJ2-5; tentatively, D is TRBD1 (6 bases). This CDR3 has 14 residues. The germline CDR1 and CDR2 sequences are SGHAT and FQNNGV. Trimming stripped 5 bases from V and 0 bases from J, with 10 bases between. CDR3 DNA: TGTGCCAGCAGCCTGGGACACAACCAAGAGACCCAGTACTTC. This translates into CASSLGHNQETQYF. The full variable domain, in which reference TRBV11-2 and TRBJ2-5 provide the parts outside the CDR3, is EAGVAQSPRYKIIEKRQSVAFWCNPISGHATLYWYQQILGQGPKLLIQFQNNGVVDDSQLPKDRFSAERLKGVDSTLKIQPAKLEDSAVYLCASSLGHNQETQYFGPGTRLLVL.

At least ten counts were recorded for this clone. The J gene is TRBJ1-2, the V gene TRBV18; D gene uncertain. The CDR3 has 15 amino acids. CDR1 and CDR2 (germline): KGHSH, LQKENI. The V end lost 2 bases, the J end lost 3 bases, and 13 bases lay between the germline ends. The CDR3 nucleotides read TGTGCCAGCTCACCAGCGGGTGGAGCGGACTATGGCTACACCTTC. Protein: CASSPAGGADYGYTF. Full variable domain (rest looked up from reference TRBV18 and TRBJ1-2): NAGVMQNPRHLVRRRGQEARLRCSPMKGHSHVYWYRQLPEEGLKFMVYLQKENIIDESGMPKERFSAEFPKEGPSILRIQQVVRGDSAAYFCASSPAGGADYGYTFGSGTRLTVV.

At least ten counts were recorded for this clone. The V gene is TRBV5-1, the J gene TRBJ1-1; D uncertain. Deletions cut 0 bases from V and 1 base from J, with 7 bases between. The V gene's germline CDR1 is SGHRS and CDR2 YFSETQ. This CDR3 has 14 residues. Here the CDR3 DNA reads TGCGCCAGCAGCTTGGTGTTTGAGAACACTGAAGCTTTCTTT. Encoded protein: CASSLVFENTEAFF. The full variable domain, in which reference TRBV5-1 and TRBJ1-1 provide the parts outside the CDR3, is KAGVTQTPRYLIKTRGQQVTLSCSPISGHRSVSWYQQTPGQGLQFLFEYFSETQRNKGNFPGRFSGRQFSNSRSEMNVSTLELGDSALYLCASSLVFENTEAFFGQGTRLTVV.

This clone was observed a handful of times. The chain has TRBV13 and TRBJ2-3, with 8 nucleotides matching TRBD2. The CDR3 has 15 amino acids. The germline V gene has CDR1 PRHDT and CDR2 FYEKMQ (reference sequence). After removal of 5 bases from V and 3 bases from J, the junction contained 7 bases not matched to a gene. The CDR3 region has the DNA TGTGCCAGCAGCACCAGCGGGAGAGAGACAGATACGCAGTATTTT. The encoded protein is CASSTSGRETDTQYF.

This clone was counted a few times. The V and J genes are TRBV28 and TRBJ1-5; D is ambiguous. The germline V and J ends were trimmed by 2 bases and 16 bases, with 24 bases remaining between them. The CDR3 is 15 amino acids. Per the germline V gene, CDR1 is MDHEN and CDR2 is SYDVKM. In DNA form, the CDR3 reads TGTGCCAGCAGTTTAGTCTGGCTACGCAATCAGCCCAAACATTTT. Encoded protein: CASSLVWLRNQPKHF.

In this sample, this clone turned up many times. The chain carries TRBV5-1 and TRBJ1-1; weak D call: TRBD1 (5 bases). CDR3 length equals 15 residues. V shed 5 bases and J shed 1 base, with 15 bases lying between them. Germline lookup yields CDR1 SGHRS and CDR2 YFSETQ. CDR3 sequence (DNA): TGCGCCAGCAGAGCAGGGTGGGATAAGAACACTGAAGCTTTCTTT. It codes for CASRAGWDKNTEAFF. Full variable domain (remainder filled in from reference TRBV5-1 and TRBJ1-1): KAGVTQTPRYLIKTRGQQVTLSCSPISGHRSVSWYQQTPGQGLQFLFEYFSETQRNKGNFPGRFSGRQFSNSRSEMNVSTLELGDSALYLCASRAGWDKNTEAFFGQGTRLTVV.